This entry concerns a single T cell receptor beta chain. This record comes from a study of blood T cell repertoires in COVID-19. In the authors' methods: Scientists estimated how many nucleated cells there were by amplifying reference gene primers. Assay used: immunoSEQ multiplex PCR; TCRdb lists only in-frame clones, some missing. Clone size and the V and J calls come from that table; the DNA yielded D and trimming. Seen here are some 220,000 clones, over 75% observed once, and the top ten hold approximately 3.5%. This TCR came from a woman aged 18-35 years in a cohort exposed to, infected with or recovered from COVID-19 (not recorded which). The sequencing input was PBMCs or T cells enriched from blood (not recorded which).

DNA for the CDR3: TGTGCCAGCAGCCCGGGACTAGCGGGAGGGCCGAACACCGGGGAGCTGTTTTTT. It is translated as CASSPGLAGGPNTGELFF. The chain is built from TRBV5-4 and TRBJ2-2; 16 bases are a match to TRBD2. The ends lost 4 bases at V and 0 bases at J; junction bases unmatched: 3. The germline gives CDR1 SGHNT, CDR2 YYREEE (reference sequence). The CDR3 contains 18 residues.